This TCR beta chain was identified in a study of blood T cell repertoires in COVID-19. On the study more broadly: There were acute and convalescent COVID-19 samples, and they came from the United States, Italy and Spain.

The CDR3 length is 17 residues. J lost 0 bases, V lost 3 bases, and 6 bases had no gene match. Looked up from germline, CDR1 is KGHDR and CDR2 is SFDVKD. This table comes from immunoSEQ multiplex PCR, and its TCRdb copy is limited to in-frame clones, with some not included. The sample lists hundreds of thousands of clones; around 88% were seen once. It was during active infection that Seattle patients were enrolled and then longitudinally followed. The source of this sequence is a woman in her twenties or thirties with COVID-19, enrolled during active disease. Sequencing input: peripheral blood. The V call is TRBV24-1, the J call TRBJ2-3, with TRBD1 matching 9 bases. This chain's CDR3 is CATSDPTGGLSTDTQYF. CDR3 in DNA: TGTGCCACCAGTGATCCAACAGGGGGCTTGAGCACAGATACGCAGTATTTT.